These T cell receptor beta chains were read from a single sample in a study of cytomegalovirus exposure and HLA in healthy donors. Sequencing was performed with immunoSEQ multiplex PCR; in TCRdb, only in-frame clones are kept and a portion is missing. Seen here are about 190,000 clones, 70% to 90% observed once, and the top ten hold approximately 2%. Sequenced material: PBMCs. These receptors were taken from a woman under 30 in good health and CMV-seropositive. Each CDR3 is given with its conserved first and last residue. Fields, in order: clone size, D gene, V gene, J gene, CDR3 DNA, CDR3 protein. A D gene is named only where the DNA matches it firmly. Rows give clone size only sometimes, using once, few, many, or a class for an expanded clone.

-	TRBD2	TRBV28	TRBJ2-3	TGTGCCAGCCGACGCCGGGTGGGGGGAGGGAACTCAGATACGCAGTATTTT	CASRRRVGGGNSDTQYF
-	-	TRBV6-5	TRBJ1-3	TGTGCCAGCAGTCGGGTCAGCTACTCTGGAAACACCATATATTTT	CASSRVSYSGNTIYF
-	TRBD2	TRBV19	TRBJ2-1	TGTGCCAGTAGTATGTCCCTAGCGGGGTACAATGAGCAGTTCTTC	CASSMSLAGYNEQFF
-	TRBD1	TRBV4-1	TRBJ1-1	TGCGCCAGCAGACCAACCGGGACAGGCGGGCGTGGCACTGAAGCTTTCTTT	CASRPTGTGGRGTEAFF
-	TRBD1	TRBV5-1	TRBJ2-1	TGCGCCAGCAGCTTGGATGGACAGGGGTCCTACAATGAGCAGTTCTTC	CASSLDGQGSYNEQFF
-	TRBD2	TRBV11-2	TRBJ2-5	TGTGCCAGCAGCCTAGACGGACTAGCGGGGTACCAAGAGACCCAGTACTTC	CASSLDGLAGYQETQYF
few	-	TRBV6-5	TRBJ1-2	TGTGCCAGCAGCTACCTCAGGACCTCCGGGATGAGTCACACCTTC	CASSYLRTSGMSHTF
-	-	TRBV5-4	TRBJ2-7	TGTGCCAGCAGCTTGGAACTTAGCTACGAGCAGTACTTC	CASSLELSYEQYF
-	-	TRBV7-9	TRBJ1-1	TGTGCCAGCAGCGTTCATATCAATCAGGGTACTGATGAAGCTTTCTTT	CASSVHINQGTDEAFF
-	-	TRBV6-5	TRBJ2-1	TGTGCCAGCAGTGCGAGGTTTTACAATGAGCAGTTCTTC	CASSARFYNEQFF
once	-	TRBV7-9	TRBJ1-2	TGTGCCAGCAGCTTAGTTGGTCGGCGGGGTTATGGCTACACCTTC	CASSLVGRRGYGYTF
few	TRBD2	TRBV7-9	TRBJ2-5	TGTGCCAGCAGCGCCGGGGACTACTTCCAAGAGACCCAGTACTTC	CASSAGDYFQETQYF
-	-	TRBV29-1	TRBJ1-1	TGCAGCGCCCAGGGGAACACTGAAGCTTTCTTT	CSAQGNTEAFF
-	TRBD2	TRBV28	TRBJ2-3	TGTGCCAGCAGTTTGGGATTAGGCGGGGGGGCGATAGATACGCAGTATTTT	CASSLGLGGGAIDTQYF
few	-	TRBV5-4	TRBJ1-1	TGTGCCAGCAGCTTAGACAGGCGAAACACTGAAGCTTTCTTT	CASSLDRRNTEAFF
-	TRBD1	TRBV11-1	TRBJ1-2	TGTGCCAGCAGCCCCCGGGACAGAAACTATGGCTACACCTTC	CASSPRDRNYGYTF
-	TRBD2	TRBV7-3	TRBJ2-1	TGTGCCAGCAGCCCTAGCGGGGGGCCCAGGGAGCAGTTCTTC	CASSPSGGPREQFF
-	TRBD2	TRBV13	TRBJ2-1	TGTGCCAGCAGCTTAGCGGGGGGGGGCTCCTACAATGAGCAGTTCTTC	CASSLAGGGSYNEQFF
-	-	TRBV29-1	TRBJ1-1	TGCAGCGTGGATGGGCGGGGGGAGGCTTTCTTT	CSVDGRGEAFF
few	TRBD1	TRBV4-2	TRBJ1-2	TGTGCCAGCAGCCGCTTACCGGGACAGGGAAACTATGGCTACACCTTC	CASSRLPGQGNYGYTF
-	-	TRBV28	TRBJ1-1	TGTGCCAGCAGTTTAAGAAGCGGGGCTTTCTTT	CASSLRSGAFF
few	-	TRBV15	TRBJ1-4	TGTGCCACCAGCACCACCTGGGGAGGGGCGGATGAAAAACTGTTTTTT	CATSTTWGGADEKLFF
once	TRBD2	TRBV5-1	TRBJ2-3	TGCGCCAGCAGAGGGTATAGCGGGGGGCCAAGCACAGATACGCAGTATTTT	CASRGYSGGPSTDTQYF
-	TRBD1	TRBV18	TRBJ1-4	TGTGCCAGCTCTCTACAGGGGGCGCGAGAAAAACTGTTTTTT	CASSLQGAREKLFF
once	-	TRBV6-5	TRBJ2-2	TGTGCCAGCAGTTACTCGGGACAGAACACCGGGGAGCTGTTTTTT	CASSYSGQNTGELFF
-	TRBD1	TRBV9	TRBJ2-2	TGTGCCAGCAGCCCCTCTGGACAGGGCATCACCGGGGAGCTGTTTTTT	CASSPSGQGITGELFF
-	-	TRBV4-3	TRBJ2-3	TGCGCCAGCAGCCAAACCCCTATTAGCACAGATACGCAGTATTTT	CASSQTPISTDTQYF
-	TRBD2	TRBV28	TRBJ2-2	TGTGCCAGCAGTGCCGGGGGGGTCGGGGAGCTGTTTTTT	CASSAGGVGELFF
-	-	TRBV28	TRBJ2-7	TGTGCCAGCAGCGCACAGGGCTACGAGCAGTACTTC	CASSAQGYEQYF
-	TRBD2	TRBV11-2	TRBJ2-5	TGTGCCAGCAGCTTGCTCGCGGGAGGGGAGACCCAGTACTTC	CASSLLAGGETQYF
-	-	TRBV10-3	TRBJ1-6	TGTGCCATCAGTGAGGAGGGATCAAATTCACCCCTCCACTTT	CAISEEGSNSPLHF
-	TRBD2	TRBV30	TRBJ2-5	TGTGCCTGGAGCAGTGCGGGGCTAGCGGGGATCAAGACCCAGTACTTC	CAWSSAGLAGIKTQYF
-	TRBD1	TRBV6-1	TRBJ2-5	TGTGCCAGCAGTGAAGCGCGGCGAGGGGGCGGAGAGACCCAGTACTTC	CASSEARRGGGETQYF
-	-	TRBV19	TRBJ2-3	TGTGCCAGTGGGAGGCGCACAGATACGCAGTATTTT	CASGRRTDTQYF
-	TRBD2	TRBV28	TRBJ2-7	TGTGCCAGCAGCTATGGACTAGCGGGGGAGAGCTCCTACGAGCAGTACTTC	CASSYGLAGESSYEQYF
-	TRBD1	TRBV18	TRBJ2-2	TGTGCCAGCTCAAGCCGGACAGGGAATCCCGGGGAGCTGTTTTTT	CASSSRTGNPGELFF
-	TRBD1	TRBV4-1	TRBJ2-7	TGCGCCAGCAGCCAAGACCTGGACAGGGGGAACTACGAGCAGTACTTC	CASSQDLDRGNYEQYF
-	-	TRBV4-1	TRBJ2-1	TGCGCCAGCAGCGCCGTCCCCGACAGTTACAATGAGCAGTTCTTC	CASSAVPDSYNEQFF
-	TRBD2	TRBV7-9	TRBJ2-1	TGTGCGGGAGAAGGGGGGACTAGCGGGGGGGATGAGCAGTTCTTC	CAGEGGTSGGDEQFF
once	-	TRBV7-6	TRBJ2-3	TGTGCCAGCAGCTTAGGCCCGGGGATTGTAGCAGATACGCAGTATTTT	CASSLGPGIVADTQYF
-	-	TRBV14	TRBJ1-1	TGTGCCAGCACCACAACGGGACTGGCTGAAGCTTTCTTT	CASTTTGLAEAFF
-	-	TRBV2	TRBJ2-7	TGTGCCAGCACTACTCTCTCCTACGAGCAGTACTTC	CASTTLSYEQYF
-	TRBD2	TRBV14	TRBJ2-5	TGTGCCAGCAGCAGCCGGACTAGCCCTAGGGAGACCCAGTACTTC	CASSSRTSPRETQYF
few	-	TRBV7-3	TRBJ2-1	TGTGCCGGTAAGCACCAAGGGAGGAACGAGCAGTTCTTC	CAGKHQGRNEQFF
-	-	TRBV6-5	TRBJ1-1	TGTGCCAGCTTCAAGACAGTCACTGAAGCTTTCTTT	CASFKTVTEAFF
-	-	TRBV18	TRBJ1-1	TGTGCCAGCTCACCCGCCGGGAGGGGAAGGGGGAACACTGAAGCTTTCTTT	CASSPAGRGRGNTEAFF
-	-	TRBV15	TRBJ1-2	TGTGCAGCTGGGAGTGGGTATGGCTACACCTTC	CAAGSGYGYTF
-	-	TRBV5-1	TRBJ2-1	TGCGCCAGCAGCCCGGGTATCGATGAGCAGTTCTTC	CASSPGIDEQFF
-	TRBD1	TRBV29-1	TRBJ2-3	TGCAGCGTTGAAGAAGGGACAGGCCATTCTAGCACAGATACGCAGTATTTT	CSVEEGTGHSSTDTQYF
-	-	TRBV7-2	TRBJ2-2	TGTGCCAGCAGCTTTGGGCAGTACACCGGGGAGCTGTTTTTT	CASSFGQYTGELFF
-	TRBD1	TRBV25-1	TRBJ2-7	TGTGCCAGCAGTGAATCGTACTCAGGACAGGCCACCTACGAGCAGTACTTC	CASSESYSGQATYEQYF
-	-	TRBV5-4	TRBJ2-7	TGTGCCAGCAGCCCGGGACTCCCGAGCTCCTACGAGCAGTACTTC	CASSPGLPSSYEQYF
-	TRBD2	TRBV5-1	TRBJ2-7	TGCGCCAGCAGCTACATGGGGGGACTAGCGGGGGGTGAGCAGTACTTC	CASSYMGGLAGGEQYF
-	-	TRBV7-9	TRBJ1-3	TGTGCCAGCAGCTTAGTGCCGCAGGCCTCTGGAAACACCATATATTTT	CASSLVPQASGNTIYF
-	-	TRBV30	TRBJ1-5	TGTGCCTGGAGTGTAGGCGGTGAAAATCAGCCCCAGCATTTT	CAWSVGGENQPQHF
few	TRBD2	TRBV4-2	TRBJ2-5	TGTGCCAGCAGCCAAGATATGGGTAGCGGGCCAGAGACCCAGTACTTC	CASSQDMGSGPETQYF